Presented here are 27 T cell receptor beta chains from one specimen sequenced in a study of T-cell memory formation after mild COVID-19 (dated by TCRdb to the early 2020s). The library came from 5' RACE. For sequencing, an Illumina NovaSeq 6000 was employed. TCRdb passed the public sequencing reads through fastp at Q25 and MiXCR, retaining productive beta sequences. When rows share a CDR3 protein, they turn into one entry using the most common DNA and genes. In this sample the table shows about 90,000 distinct CDR3 sequences, about 13% of which occur a single time. Roughly a quarter of the sample is taken by the ten largest. Sequencing was done on a sample of PBMCs or a T cell subset sorted from them (not recorded which). Every receptor here comes from an adult woman who had mild COVID-19 (a few samples of this study predate the infection). The sample titles of this study are shuffled in the database, so cell type and time point are left out; the donor was told from shared clones.

The chain links TRBV20-1 to TRBJ2-7; the match to TRBD2 covers 8 bases. The CDR3 is 15 residues long. Germline loops: CDR1 DFQATT, CDR2 SNEGSKA (reference sequence). Germline trimming cut 2 bases from V and 2 bases from J; bases unmatched to any gene: 8. The CDR3 here is CSARPLSGSAYEQYF. In nucleotides, the CDR3 is TGCAGTGCTAGACCCCTCAGCGGGAGTGCCTACGAGCAGTACTTC.

The sample holds a few counts of this clonotype. This chain links TRBV12-3 or TRBV12-4 with TRBJ2-7, with 8 bases lining up with TRBD1. J was trimmed by 2 bases and V by 7 bases; bases with no gene match: 7. The length of the CDR3 is 14 residues. The CDR3 DNA reads TGTGCCAGCAACCCCCCGGACAGGGCCTACGAGCAGTACTTC. Its translation is CASNPPDRAYEQYF.

This clonotype came up a few times. The V call is TRBV15, the J call TRBJ2-2; D remains ambiguous. Germline CDR1 reads LNHNV; CDR2 reads YYDKDF (reference sequence). CDR3 length: 15 residues. V lost 5 bases and J lost 1, with 11 bases in between. The CDR3 sequence: CATSPRAENTGELFF. CDR3 in DNA: TGTGCCACCAGCCCCCGGGCCGAGAACACCGGGGAGCTGTTTTTT.

J is TRBJ2-1 and V is TRBV12-3 or TRBV12-4, with 7 bases that match TRBD2. J gave up 7 bases and V 3 bases, and 3 bases lay outside the gene matches. The CDR3 has 13 residues. CDR3 in amino acids: CASSFGGINEQFF. The CDR3 DNA follows: TGTGCCAGCAGTTTCGGGGGGATTAATGAGCAGTTCTTC.

This chain joins TRBV7-9 and TRBJ2-4, with D uncertain. V dropped 1 base and J dropped 8 bases, with 15 bases sitting between them. The CDR3 consists of 15 residues. Looked up from germline, CDR1 is SEHNR and CDR2 is FQNEAQ (reference sequence). The CDR3 region is CASSLDLGALDIQYF. The CDR3 DNA sequence: TGTGCCAGCAGCTTAGACCTGGGTGCTTTAGACATTCAGTACTTC.

The rearrangement joins TRBV13 to TRBJ2-7, with D tentatively TRBD1 (5 bases). Trimming took 5 bases from V and 4 from J, leaving 15 bases between them. CDR1 and CDR2 (germline): PRHDT, FYEKMQ (reference sequence). The CDR3 has 14 amino acids. Written as DNA, the CDR3 is TGTGCCAGCAGCCAGCAGGGTCTCCGATACGAGCAGTACTTC. Residues: CASSQQGLRYEQYF.

This chain connects TRBV5-4 to TRBJ2-7; D remains ambiguous. V shed 1 base and J shed 0 bases, with 11 bases lying between them. Germline V gene lookup returns CDR1 SGHNT and CDR2 YYREEE (reference sequence). The CDR3 is 15 amino acids. As DNA, the CDR3 is TGTGCCAGCAGCTTGAGGAGACCTTCCTCCTACGAGCAGTACTTC. Translation: CASSLRRPSSYEQYF.

The V call is TRBV7-2, the J call TRBJ2-7, with 11 bases identical to TRBD2. CDR3 size: 15 residues. Germline V gives CDR1 SGHTA, CDR2 FQGNSA. With V trimmed by 5 bases and J by 3 bases, 6 bases remained unmatched. CDR3 in DNA: TGTGCCAGCAGCCGAGAGGGGACTAGCGGCTACGAGCAGTACTTC. Translated, it gives CASSREGTSGYEQYF.

This clonotype showed up just a few times. The CDR3 loop is CASSHSIWDRSNSYEQYF. In nucleotides, the CDR3 is TGCGCCAGCAGCCATTCAATCTGGGACAGATCGAACTCCTACGAGCAGTACTTC. The chain carries TRBV4-3 and TRBJ2-7; 7 bases are a match to TRBD1. CDR1 and CDR2 (germline): LGHNA, YSLEER. This CDR3 comprises 18 residues. The trim removed 3 bases at V and 0 bases at J, leaving 14 bases unmatched.

V is TRBV9 and J is TRBJ1-3; D gene ambiguous. Germline V gene sequence: CDR1 SGDLS, CDR2 YYNGEE. The CDR3 is 15 residues long. The germline V and J ends were trimmed by 1 base and 0 bases, with 8 bases remaining between them. The CDR3 sequence is CASSVSVGSGNTIYF. CDR3 DNA sequence: TGTGCCAGCAGCGTATCTGTGGGCTCTGGAAACACCATATATTTT. The entire variable domain, with the rest obtained from reference TRBV9 and TRBJ1-3, is as follows: DSGVTQTPKHLITATGQRVTLRCSPRSGDLSVYWYQQSLDQGLQFLIQYYNGEERAKGNILERFSAQQFPDLHSELNLSSLELGDSALYFCASSVSVGSGNTIYFGEGSWLTVV.

The V gene is TRBV7-9, the J gene TRBJ2-3; 16 positions match TRBD2. Losses at the gene ends were 0 bases for V and 6 bases for J; bases not matched to a gene: 6. Germline V gives CDR1 SEHNR, CDR2 FQNEAQ (reference sequence). The CDR3 consists of 18 residues. The CDR3 loop reads CASSLAGLAGGIEDTQYF. CDR3 nucleotide sequence: TGTGCCAGCAGCTTAGCGGGACTAGCGGGAGGGATAGAGGATACGCAGTATTTT.

This clonotype was recorded a few times. The chain links TRBV5-1 to TRBJ2-3; D remains ambiguous. Germline V CDR1 and CDR2: SGHRS, YFSETQ. The V and J ends lost 0 bases and 0 bases respectively, with 14 bases between them. The CDR3 length is 17 residues. CDR3 nucleotides: TGCGCCAGCAGCTTGGTAGGACCTGAACTTAGCACAGATACGCAGTATTTT. This gives the protein CASSLVGPELSTDTQYF.

The J gene is TRBJ2-1, the V gene TRBV5-6, with 8 bases identical to TRBD2. V lost 5 bases and J lost 5; bases outside the gene matches: 15. Looked up from germline, CDR1 is SGHDT and CDR2 is YYEEEE. The CDR3 is made up of 17 amino acids. The CDR3 sequence is CASSSISGAGPHNEQFF. CDR3 in DNA: TGTGCCAGCAGTTCCATTAGCGGGGCGGGGCCACACAATGAGCAGTTCTTC. Supplemented by reference TRBV5-6 and TRBJ2-1, the full variable domain reads DAGVTQSPTHLIKTRGQQVTLRCSPKSGHDTVSWYQQALGQGPQFIFQYYEEEERQRGNFPDRFSGHQFPNYSSELNVNALLLGDSALYLCASSSISGAGPHNEQFFGPGTRLTVL.

This chain connects TRBV19 to TRBJ2-3, with D possibly matching TRBD1 (6 bases). The V end lost 2 bases, the J end lost 2 bases, and 11 bases lay between the germline ends. The CDR3 has 15 amino acids. The V gene's germline CDR1 is LNHDA and CDR2 SQIVND (reference sequence). This CDR3 reads CASSILGGNTDTQYF. CDR3 coding DNA: TGTGCCAGTAGTATACTTGGGGGCAACACAGATACGCAGTATTTT.

This clonotype was recorded a few times. This sequence joins TRBV4-1 and TRBJ2-7; D is undetermined. Germline CDR1 and CDR2: MGHRA and YSYEKL. CDR3 length: 14 amino acids. Between the trimmed V and J ends, which lost 1 base and 5 bases, there was a span of 12 bases. CDR3: CASSQVGSTNEQYF. For the CDR3, the DNA is TGCGCCAGCAGCCAAGTCGGGTCGACAAACGAGCAGTACTTC.

This chain connects TRBV7-9 to TRBJ2-3; D gene unclear. V lost 4 bases and J 0 bases, leaving 11 bases between the germline ends. This CDR3 comprises 15 residues. CDR1 and CDR2 from the germline V gene are SEHNR and FQNEAQ (reference sequence). The CDR3 DNA follows: TGTGCCAGCAGCTCACTGGAGACGAGCACAGATACGCAGTATTTT. Translating gives CASSSLETSTDTQYF.

The CDR3 coding sequence is TGTGCCACCAGTGACGCCGCCGGAGCTAGAGGTGAGCAGTTCTTC. This sequence encodes CATSDAAGARGEQFF. The chain links TRBV24-1 to TRBJ2-1, with unresolved D. The CDR3 extends over 15 amino acids. CDR1 and CDR2 (germline): KGHDR, SFDVKD. Trimming cost V 4 bases and J 9 bases, with 18 bases left between them.

The chain couples TRBV11-2 to TRBJ2-7; possibly TRBD1 for D (5 bases). The V end lost 2 bases, the J end lost 1 base, and 12 bases lay between the germline ends. Germline V lookup: CDR1 SGHAT, CDR2 FQNNGV. There are 15 residues in the CDR3. The CDR3 is CASSLMDIQSYEQYF. Written as DNA, the CDR3 is TGTGCCAGCAGCTTAATGGACATACAGTCCTACGAGCAGTACTTC.

The chain combines TRBV20-1 with TRBJ2-7, with no clear D. This CDR3 region has 13 residues. Germline-derived CDR1 and CDR2 are DFQATT and SNEGSKA (reference sequence). V lost 4 bases and J 4 bases, leaving 14 bases between the germline ends. The CDR3 DNA follows: TGCAGTGCTAAAGGGTGGGATTCATACGAGCAGTACTTC. It yields the protein CSAKGWDSYEQYF.

This clonotype has a handful of counts. V is TRBV5-1 and J is TRBJ1-1, with 12 bases aligning to TRBD1. This CDR3 is built from 16 residues. V shed 4 bases, J shed 4 bases, and the junction held 8 bases outside the gene matches. CDR1 SGHRS and CDR2 YFSETQ come from the germline V gene. CDR3 sequence reads: CASSPGQGAGVTEAFF. DNA for the CDR3: TGCGCCAGCAGCCCGGGACAGGGGGCAGGAGTCACTGAAGCTTTCTTT.

V and J are TRBV7-8 and TRBJ2-7, with a possible D match to TRBD2 (5 bases). The germline CDR1 and CDR2 sequences are SGHVS and FQNEAQ. This CDR3 is built from 15 residues. V was pared by 3 bases and J by 3 bases, with 15 bases between. This chain's CDR3 is CASSLGARPGYEQYF. The DNA for the CDR3 is TGTGCCAGCAGCTTGGGAGCTAGGCCTGGCTACGAGCAGTACTTC.

Notes on this clonotype: One junction end disagrees with the germline gene, perhaps due to a read error. This rearrangement joins TRBV27 to TRBJ2-7; D is uncertain. CDR1 and CDR2 (germline): MNHEY, SMNVEV (reference sequence). There are 14 residues in the CDR3. The CDR3, as DNA: TGTGCCAGAAGTTTGGCAGGACGGTACTACGAGCAGTACTTC. This codes for CARSLAGRYYEQYF.

CDR3 DNA: TGCAGCGTTGAGGAGGACGGCTTCGAGCAGTACTTC. Translating gives CSVEEDGFEQYF. V is TRBV29-1 and J is TRBJ2-7; tentatively, D is TRBD2 (5 bases). Germline V CDR1 and CDR2: SQVTM, ANQGSEA. V dropped 3 bases and J dropped 6 bases, with 12 bases sitting between them. The CDR3 is 12 residues long.

This clonotype was found a few times. The rearrangement links TRBV5-1 to TRBJ2-1, with TRBD2 matching 10 bases. Losses at the gene ends were 4 bases for V and 8 bases for J; bases not matched to a gene: 18. The CDR3 is 18 amino acids. In germline, CDR1 is SGHRS, CDR2 YFSETQ. The DNA for the CDR3 is TGCGCCAGCAGCGGTGCGGCTAGCGGGGGCCCCTTCTTAGATGAGCAGTTCTTC. This encodes CASSGAASGGPFLDEQFF.

CDR3 DNA: TGCGCCAGCAGCCAAGACAGGGCTGAAAAACTGTTTTTT. Encoded protein: CASSQDRAEKLFF. The rearrangement links TRBV4-1 to TRBJ1-4; D is perhaps TRBD1 (5 bases). This CDR3 contains 13 residues. Trimming pared 0 bases from V and 7 bases from J, leaving 6 bases between. Germline V gene lookup returns CDR1 MGHRA and CDR2 YSYEKL.

This clonotype was detected only a few times. V and J are TRBV7-9 and TRBJ2-7, with 9 bases lining up with TRBD2. CDR1 is SEHNR and CDR2 is FQNEAQ in the germline V gene (reference sequence). This CDR3 has 13 amino acids. V lost 8 bases, J lost 0 bases, and 2 bases stayed unmatched. In nucleotides, the CDR3 is TGTGCCAGCGCGACTAGCGGCTCCTACGAGCAGTACTTC. Its protein is CASATSGSYEQYF.

This clonotype was recorded a few times. The chain combines TRBV4-1 with TRBJ1-1; D possibly corresponds to TRBD1 (5 bases). The CDR3 is 13 residues long. V gave up 0 bases and J gave up 6 bases, with 8 bases separating them. The germline CDR1 and CDR2 sequences are MGHRA and YSYEKL. The CDR3 sequence is CASSQDRGSEAFF. The CDR3 DNA reads as TGCGCCAGCAGCCAAGATCGGGGCTCTGAAGCTTTCTTT.